The clone carrying this T cell receptor beta chain was seen repeatedly, ten times or more. No antigen is known for it. As originally analysed: It was from CDR3 differences across clinicopathological groups that a distant-metastasis classifier for papillary thyroid cancer was built. TCRdb re-called the PCR reads via MiXCR. The authors' filters were not applied to this entry. This sample carries 35,000 to 40,000 clones, about 27% of them seen once, and the ten largest clones take around 9.9%. These data belong to a study of metastatic and nonmetastatic thyroid tumors. Study as a whole: The comparison covered peripheral blood and tumor or nodule tissue in malignant and benign thyroid patients.

Study outcomes and limitations: Across blood and tumor, TCR beta diversity in malignant thyroid tumors was reportedly significantly higher than in benign nodules.

Germline trimming cut 7 bases from V and 0 bases from J; bases unmatched to any gene: 8. Germline loops: CDR1 SGHNT, CDR2 YYREEE (reference sequence). The CDR3 length is 16 residues. No treatment of any kind had been given to any patient before thyroid surgery. This chain uses TRBV5-4 with TRBJ2-1, with 9 positions matching TRBD1. The receptor was isolated from a male donor with papillary thyroid cancer or a benign thyroid nodule (not recorded which). Some clones in this sample may be carry-over from other donors' samples. Sequencing was done on a sample of blood. This CDR3 is CASAKTGQGSYNEQFF. The CDR3 region has the DNA TGTGCCAGCGCAAAAACGGGACAGGGCTCCTACAATGAGCAGTTCTTC.